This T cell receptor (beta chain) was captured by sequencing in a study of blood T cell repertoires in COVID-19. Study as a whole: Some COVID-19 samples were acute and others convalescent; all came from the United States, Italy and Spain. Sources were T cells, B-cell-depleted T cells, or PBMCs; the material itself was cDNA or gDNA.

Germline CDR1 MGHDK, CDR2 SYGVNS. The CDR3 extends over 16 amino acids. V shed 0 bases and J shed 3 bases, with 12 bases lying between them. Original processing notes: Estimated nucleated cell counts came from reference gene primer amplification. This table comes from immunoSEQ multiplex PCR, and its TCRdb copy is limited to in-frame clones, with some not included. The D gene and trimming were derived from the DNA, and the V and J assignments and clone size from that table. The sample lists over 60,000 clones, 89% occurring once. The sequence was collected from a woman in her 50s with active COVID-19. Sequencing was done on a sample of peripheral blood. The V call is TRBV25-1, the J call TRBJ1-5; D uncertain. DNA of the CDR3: TGTGCCAGCAGTGAATATGTGAGGAGACCCAATCAGCCCCAGCATTTT. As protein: CASSEYVRRPNQPQHF.